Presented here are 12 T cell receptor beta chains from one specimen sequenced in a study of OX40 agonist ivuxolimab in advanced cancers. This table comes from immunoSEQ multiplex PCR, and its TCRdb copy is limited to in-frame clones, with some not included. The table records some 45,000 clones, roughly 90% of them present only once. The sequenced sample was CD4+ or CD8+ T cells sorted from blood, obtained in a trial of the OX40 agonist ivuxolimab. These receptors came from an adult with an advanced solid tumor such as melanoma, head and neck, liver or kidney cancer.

CDR3 amino acids: CASSQDYSKSTDTQYF. CDR3 nucleotide sequence: TGTGCCAGCAGTCAGGACTACTCGAAGAGCACAGATACGCAGTATTTT. V is TRBV2 and J is TRBJ2-3; perhaps TRBD2 as D (6 bases). Germline-derived CDR1 and CDR2 are SNHLY and FYNNEI. Trimming removed 5 bases at V and 0 bases at J, with 15 bases between. The CDR3 sequence is 16 residues long.

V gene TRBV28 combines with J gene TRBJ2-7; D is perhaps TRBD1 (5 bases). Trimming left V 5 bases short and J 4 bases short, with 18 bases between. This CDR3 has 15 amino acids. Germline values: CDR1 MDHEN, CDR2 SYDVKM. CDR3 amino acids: CASSKPTESGYEQYF. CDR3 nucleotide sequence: TGTGCCAGCAGTAAACCTACTGAGTCAGGGTACGAGCAGTACTTC.

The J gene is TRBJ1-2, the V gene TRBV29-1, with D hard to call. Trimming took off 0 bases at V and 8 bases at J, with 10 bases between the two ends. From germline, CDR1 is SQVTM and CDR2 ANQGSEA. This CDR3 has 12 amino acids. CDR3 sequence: CSVEDLSDGYTF. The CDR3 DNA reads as TGCAGCGTTGAAGATCTTTCGGACGGCTACACCTTC.

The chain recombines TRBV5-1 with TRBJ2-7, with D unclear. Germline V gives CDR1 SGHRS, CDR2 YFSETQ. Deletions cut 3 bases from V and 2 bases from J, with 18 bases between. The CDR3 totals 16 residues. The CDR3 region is CASSSDQYNHPYEQYF. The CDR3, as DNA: TGCGCCAGCAGCTCAGATCAGTACAATCACCCCTACGAGCAGTACTTC.

CDR3 residues: CASSHTGTLRELFF. CDR3 nucleotide sequence: TGTGCCAGCAGTCACACTGGGACTCTAAGGGAGCTGTTTTTT. This chain joins TRBV11-2 and TRBJ2-2; D possibly corresponds to TRBD2 (6 bases). Germline V CDR1 and CDR2: SGHAT, FQNNGV. The V and J ends lost 6 bases and 9 bases respectively, with 17 bases between them. The length of the CDR3 is 14 residues.

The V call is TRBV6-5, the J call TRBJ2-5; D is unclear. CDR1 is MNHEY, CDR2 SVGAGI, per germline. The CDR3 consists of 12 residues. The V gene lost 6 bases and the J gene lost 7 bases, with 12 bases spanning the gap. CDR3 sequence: CASRQETGTQYF. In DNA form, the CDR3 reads TGTGCCAGCAGACAAGAGACGGGGACCCAGTACTTC.

The CDR3 loop reads CASSYGSANVLTF. In DNA form, the CDR3 reads TGTGCCAGCAGTTATGGGTCGGCCAACGTCCTGACTTTC. The rearrangement uses TRBV6-5 and TRBJ2-6; D not certain. Germline V CDR1 and CDR2: MNHEY, SVGAGI. The CDR3 has 13 amino acids. The V end lost 3 bases, the J end lost 6 bases, and 6 bases lay between the germline ends.

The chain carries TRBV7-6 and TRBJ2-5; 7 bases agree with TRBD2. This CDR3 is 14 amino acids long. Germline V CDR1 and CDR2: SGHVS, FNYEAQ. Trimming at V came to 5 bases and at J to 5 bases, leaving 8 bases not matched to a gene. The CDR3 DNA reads TGTGCCAGCAGCCTCTGGACTAGTTCGGAGACCCAGTACTTC. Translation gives CASSLWTSSETQYF.

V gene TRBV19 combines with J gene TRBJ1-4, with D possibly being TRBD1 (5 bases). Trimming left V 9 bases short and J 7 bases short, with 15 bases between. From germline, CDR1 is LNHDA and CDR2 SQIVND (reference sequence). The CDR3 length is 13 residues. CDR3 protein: CASRAGLPEKLFF. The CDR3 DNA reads TGTGCCAGCAGAGCAGGGTTACCTGAAAAACTGTTTTTT.

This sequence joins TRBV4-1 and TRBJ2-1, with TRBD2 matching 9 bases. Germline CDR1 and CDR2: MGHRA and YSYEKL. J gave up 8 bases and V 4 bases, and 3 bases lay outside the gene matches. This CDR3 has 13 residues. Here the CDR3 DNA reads TGCGCCAGCAGCCCAGCGGGGGGCGATGAGCAGTTCTTC. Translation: CASSPAGGDEQFF.

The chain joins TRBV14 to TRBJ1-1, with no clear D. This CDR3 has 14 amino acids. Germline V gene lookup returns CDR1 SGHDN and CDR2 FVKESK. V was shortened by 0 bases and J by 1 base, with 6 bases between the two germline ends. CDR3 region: CASSQDLENTEAFF. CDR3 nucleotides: TGTGCCAGCAGCCAAGATCTTGAGAACACTGAAGCTTTCTTT. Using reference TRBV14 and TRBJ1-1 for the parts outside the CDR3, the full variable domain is EAGVTQFPSHSVIEKGQTVTLRCDPISGHDNLYWYRRVMGKEIKFLLHFVKESKQDESGMPNNRFLAERTGGTYSTLKVQPAELEDSGVYFCASSQDLENTEAFFGQGTRLTVV.

CDR3 nucleotide sequence: TGTGCCAGCAGCTTAGACGGTTCGGTGCAGGGTTATCTCCTCTACAATGAGCAGTTCTTC. Protein: CASSLDGSVQGYLLYNEQFF. The chain recombines TRBV11-2 with TRBJ2-1, with a weak D call TRBD1 (5 bases). Germline V lookup: CDR1 SGHAT, CDR2 FQNNGV. The length of the CDR3 is 20 residues. Trimming pared 0 bases from V and 3 bases from J, leaving 24 bases between. Full variable domain (missing parts from reference TRBV11-2 and TRBJ2-1): EAGVAQSPRYKIIEKRQSVAFWCNPISGHATLYWYQQILGQGPKLLIQFQNNGVVDDSQLPKDRFSAERLKGVDSTLKIQPAKLEDSAVYLCASSLDGSVQGYLLYNEQFFGPGTRLTVL.